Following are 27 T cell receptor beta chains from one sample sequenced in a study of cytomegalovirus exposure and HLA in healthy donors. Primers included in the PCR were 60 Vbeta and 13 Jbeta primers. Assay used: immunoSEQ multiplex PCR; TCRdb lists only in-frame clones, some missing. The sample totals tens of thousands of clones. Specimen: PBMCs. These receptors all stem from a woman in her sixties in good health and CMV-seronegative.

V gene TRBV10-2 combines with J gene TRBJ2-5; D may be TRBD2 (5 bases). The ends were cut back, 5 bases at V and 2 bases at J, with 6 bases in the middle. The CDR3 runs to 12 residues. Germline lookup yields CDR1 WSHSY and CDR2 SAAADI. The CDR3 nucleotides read TGCGCCAGCAGTAAGCGGCAAGAGACCCAGTACTTC. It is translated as CASSKRQETQYF.

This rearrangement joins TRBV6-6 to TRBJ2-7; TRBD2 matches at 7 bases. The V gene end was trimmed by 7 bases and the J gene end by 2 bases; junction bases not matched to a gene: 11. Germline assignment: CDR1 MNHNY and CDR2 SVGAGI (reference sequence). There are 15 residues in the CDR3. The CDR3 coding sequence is TGTGCCAGCATACAAGCGGGACTCATCCCCTACGAGCAGTACTTC. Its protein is CASIQAGLIPYEQYF.

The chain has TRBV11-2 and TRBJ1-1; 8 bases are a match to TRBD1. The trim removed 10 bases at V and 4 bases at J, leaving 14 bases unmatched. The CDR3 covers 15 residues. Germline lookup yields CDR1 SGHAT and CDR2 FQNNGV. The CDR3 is CATRETGGGITEAFF. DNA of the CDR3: TGTGCCACCAGAGAAACAGGGGGGGGGATCACTGAAGCTTTCTTT.

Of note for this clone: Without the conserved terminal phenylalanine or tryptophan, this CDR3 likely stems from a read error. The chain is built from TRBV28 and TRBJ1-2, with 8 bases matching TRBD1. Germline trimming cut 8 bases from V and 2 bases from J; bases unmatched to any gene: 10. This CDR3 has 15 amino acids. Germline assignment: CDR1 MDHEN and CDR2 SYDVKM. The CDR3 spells CASGRQGAVNYGYTL. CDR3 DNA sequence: TGTGCCAGCGGGAGGCAGGGGGCGGTAAACTATGGCTACACCCTC.

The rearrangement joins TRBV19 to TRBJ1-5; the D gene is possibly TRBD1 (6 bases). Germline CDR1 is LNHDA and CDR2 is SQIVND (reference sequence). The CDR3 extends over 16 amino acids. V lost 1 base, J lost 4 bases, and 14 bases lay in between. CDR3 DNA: TGTGCCAGTAGTATAGGGGGCACAGGGTGGAATCAGCCCCAGCATTTT. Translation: CASSIGGTGWNQPQHF.

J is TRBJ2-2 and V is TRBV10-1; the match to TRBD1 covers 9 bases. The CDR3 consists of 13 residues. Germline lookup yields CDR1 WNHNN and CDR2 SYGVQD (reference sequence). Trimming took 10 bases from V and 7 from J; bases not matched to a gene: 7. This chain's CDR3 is CATADRGGGELFF. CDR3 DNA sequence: TGCGCCACCGCGGACAGGGGCGGCGGGGAGCTGTTTTTT.

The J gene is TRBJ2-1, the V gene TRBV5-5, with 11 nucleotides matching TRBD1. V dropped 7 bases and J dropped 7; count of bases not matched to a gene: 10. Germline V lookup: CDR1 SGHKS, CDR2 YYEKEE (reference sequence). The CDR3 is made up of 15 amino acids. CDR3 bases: TGTGCCAGCGGGCAGCCGGGACAGGGGGGGAATGAGCAGTTCTTC. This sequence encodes CASGQPGQGGNEQFF.

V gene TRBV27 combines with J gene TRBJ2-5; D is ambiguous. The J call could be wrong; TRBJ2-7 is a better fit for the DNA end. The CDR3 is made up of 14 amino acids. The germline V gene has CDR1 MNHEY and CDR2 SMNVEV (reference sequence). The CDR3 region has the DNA TGTGCCAGCAGCCACGCAGGTCTTACCTACGAGCAGTACTTC. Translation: CASSHAGLTYEQYF.

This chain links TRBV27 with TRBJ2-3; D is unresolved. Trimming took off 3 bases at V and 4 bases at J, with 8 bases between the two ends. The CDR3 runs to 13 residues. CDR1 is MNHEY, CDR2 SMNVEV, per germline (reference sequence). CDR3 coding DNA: TGTGCCAGCAGTTTCCGGAGACCAGATACGCAGTATTTT. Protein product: CASSFRRPDTQYF.

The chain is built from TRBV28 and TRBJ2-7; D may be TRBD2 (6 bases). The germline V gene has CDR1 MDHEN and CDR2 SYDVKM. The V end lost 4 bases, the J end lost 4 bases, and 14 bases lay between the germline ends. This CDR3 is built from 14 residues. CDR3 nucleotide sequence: TGTGCCAGCAGTTACGGAATCGCGGGGTACGAGCAGTACTTC. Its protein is CASSYGIAGYEQYF. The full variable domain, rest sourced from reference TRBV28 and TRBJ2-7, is DVKVTQSSRYLVKRTGEKVFLECVQDMDHENMFWYRQDPGLGLRLIYFSYDVKMKEKGDIPEGYSVSREKKERFSLILESASTNQTSMYLCASSYGIAGYEQYFGPGTRLTVT.

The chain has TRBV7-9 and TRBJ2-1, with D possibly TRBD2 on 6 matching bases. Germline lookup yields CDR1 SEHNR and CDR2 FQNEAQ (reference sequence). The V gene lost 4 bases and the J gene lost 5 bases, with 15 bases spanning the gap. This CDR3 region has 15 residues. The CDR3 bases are TGTGCCAGCAGCTCCCCCCGGGGGTGGGACAATGAGCAGTTCTTC. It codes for CASSSPRGWDNEQFF.

The chain's CDR3 is CAWSSLGQGLEKLFF. The CDR3 nucleotides are TGTGCCTGGAGTAGTCTGGGACAGGGTCTTGAAAAACTGTTTTTT. The V gene is TRBV30, the J gene TRBJ1-4, with 9 bases matching TRBD1. Germline trimming cut 2 bases from V and 7 bases from J; bases unmatched to any gene: 8. Germline V gives CDR1 GTSNPN, CDR2 SVGIG (reference sequence). This CDR3 has 15 residues.

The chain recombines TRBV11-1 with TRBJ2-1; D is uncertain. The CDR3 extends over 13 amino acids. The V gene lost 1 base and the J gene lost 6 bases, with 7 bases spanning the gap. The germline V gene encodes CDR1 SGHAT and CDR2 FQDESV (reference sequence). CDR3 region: CASSLGPTNEQFF. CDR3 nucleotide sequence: TGTGCCAGCAGCTTAGGGCCCACCAATGAGCAGTTCTTC.

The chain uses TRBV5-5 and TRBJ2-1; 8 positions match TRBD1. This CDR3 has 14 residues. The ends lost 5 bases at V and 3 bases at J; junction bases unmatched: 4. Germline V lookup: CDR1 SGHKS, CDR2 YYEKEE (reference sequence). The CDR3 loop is CASRPGTGYNEQFF. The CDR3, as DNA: TGTGCCAGCAGACCCGGGACAGGCTACAATGAGCAGTTCTTC.

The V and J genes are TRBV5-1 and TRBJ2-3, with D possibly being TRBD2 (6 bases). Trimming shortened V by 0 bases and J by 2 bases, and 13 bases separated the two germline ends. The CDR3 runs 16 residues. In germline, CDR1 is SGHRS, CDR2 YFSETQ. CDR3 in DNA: TGCGCCAGCAGCTTGGGCACTAGCATCGACACAGATACGCAGTATTTT. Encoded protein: CASSLGTSIDTDTQYF.

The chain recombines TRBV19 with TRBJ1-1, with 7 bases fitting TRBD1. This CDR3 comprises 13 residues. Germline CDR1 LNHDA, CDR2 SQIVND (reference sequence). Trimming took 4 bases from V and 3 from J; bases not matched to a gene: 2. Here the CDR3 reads CASSTQGYTEAFF. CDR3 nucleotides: TGTGCCAGTAGTACACAGGGGTACACTGAAGCTTTCTTT. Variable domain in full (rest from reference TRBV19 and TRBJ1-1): DGGITQSPKYLFRKEGQNVTLSCEQNLNHDAMYWYRQDPGQGLRLIYYSQIVNDFQKGDIAEGYSVSREKKESFPLTVTSAQKNPTAFYLCASSTQGYTEAFFGQGTRLTVV.

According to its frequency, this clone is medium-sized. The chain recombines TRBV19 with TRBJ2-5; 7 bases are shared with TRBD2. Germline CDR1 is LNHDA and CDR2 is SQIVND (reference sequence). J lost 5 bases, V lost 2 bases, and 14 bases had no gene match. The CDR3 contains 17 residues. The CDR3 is CASSIRVGGGPSETQYF. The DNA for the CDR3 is TGTGCCAGTAGTATACGTGTCGGGGGAGGGCCTTCGGAGACCCAGTACTTC.

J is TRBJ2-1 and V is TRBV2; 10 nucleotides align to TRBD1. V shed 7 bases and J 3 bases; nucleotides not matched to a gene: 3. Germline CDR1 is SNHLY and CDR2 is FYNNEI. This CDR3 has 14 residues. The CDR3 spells CASMRTGGYNEQFF. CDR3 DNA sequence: TGTGCCAGCATGAGGACAGGGGGCTACAATGAGCAGTTCTTC. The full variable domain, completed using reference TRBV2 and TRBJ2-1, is EPEVTQTPSHQVTQMGQEVILRCVPISNHLYFYWYRQILGQKVEFLVSFYNNEISEKSEIFDDQFSVERPDGSNFTLKIRSTKLEDSAMYFCASMRTGGYNEQFFGPGTRLTVL.

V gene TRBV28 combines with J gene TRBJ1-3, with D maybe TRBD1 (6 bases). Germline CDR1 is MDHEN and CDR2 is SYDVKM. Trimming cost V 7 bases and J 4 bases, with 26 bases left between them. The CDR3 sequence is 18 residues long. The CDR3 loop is CASTLGSGQLGLGNTIYF. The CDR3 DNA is TGTGCCAGCACCCTAGGATCGGGACAACTGGGTCTCGGAAACACCATATATTTT. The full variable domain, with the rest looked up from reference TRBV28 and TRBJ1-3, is DVKVTQSSRYLVKRTGEKVFLECVQDMDHENMFWYRQDPGLGLRLIYFSYDVKMKEKGDIPEGYSVSREKKERFSLILESASTNQTSMYLCASTLGSGQLGLGNTIYFGEGSWLTVV.

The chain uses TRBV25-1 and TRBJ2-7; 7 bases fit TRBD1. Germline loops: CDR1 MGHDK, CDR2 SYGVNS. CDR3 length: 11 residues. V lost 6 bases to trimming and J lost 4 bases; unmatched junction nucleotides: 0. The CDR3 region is CASRDRYEQYF. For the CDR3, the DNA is TGTGCCAGCAGGGACAGGTACGAGCAGTACTTC.

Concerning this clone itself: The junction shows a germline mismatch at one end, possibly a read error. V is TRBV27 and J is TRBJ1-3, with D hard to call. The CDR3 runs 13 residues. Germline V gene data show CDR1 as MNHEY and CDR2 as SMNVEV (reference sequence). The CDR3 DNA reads TGTGCCAGCAGTCGTCACTCTGAAAACACCATATATTTT. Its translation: CASSRHSENTIYF.

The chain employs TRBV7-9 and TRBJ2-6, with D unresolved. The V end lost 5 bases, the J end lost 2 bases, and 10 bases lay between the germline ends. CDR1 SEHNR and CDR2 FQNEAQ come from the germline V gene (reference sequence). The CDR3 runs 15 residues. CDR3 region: CASSPDFAGANVLTF. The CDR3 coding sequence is TGTGCCAGCAGCCCTGACTTCGCTGGGGCCAACGTCCTGACTTTC.

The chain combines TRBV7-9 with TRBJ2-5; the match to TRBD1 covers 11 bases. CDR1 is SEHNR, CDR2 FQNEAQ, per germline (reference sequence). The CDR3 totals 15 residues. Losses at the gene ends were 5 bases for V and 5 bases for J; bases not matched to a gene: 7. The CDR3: CASSPGTGGYETQYF. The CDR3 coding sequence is TGTGCCAGCAGCCCCGGGACAGGGGGTTACGAGACCCAGTACTTC. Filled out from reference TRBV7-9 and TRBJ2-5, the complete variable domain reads DTGVSQNPRHKITKRGQNVTFRCDPISEHNRLYWYRQTLGQGPEFLTYFQNEAQLEKSRLLSDRFSAERPKGSFSTLEIQRTEQGDSAMYLCASSPGTGGYETQYFGPGTRLLVL.

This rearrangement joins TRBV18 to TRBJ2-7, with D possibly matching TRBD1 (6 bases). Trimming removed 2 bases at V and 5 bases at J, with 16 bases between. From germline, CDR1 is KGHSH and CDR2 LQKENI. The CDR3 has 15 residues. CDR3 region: CASSPMETGIHEQYF. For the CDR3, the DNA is TGTGCCAGCTCACCAATGGAAACAGGGATCCACGAGCAGTACTTC.

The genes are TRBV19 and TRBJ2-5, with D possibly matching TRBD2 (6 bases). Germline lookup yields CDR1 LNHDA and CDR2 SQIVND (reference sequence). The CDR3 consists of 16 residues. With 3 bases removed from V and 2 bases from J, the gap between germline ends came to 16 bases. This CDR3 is CASSMLGGPGQETQYF. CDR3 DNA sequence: TGTGCCAGTAGTATGTTGGGGGGTCCTGGGCAAGAGACCCAGTACTTC.

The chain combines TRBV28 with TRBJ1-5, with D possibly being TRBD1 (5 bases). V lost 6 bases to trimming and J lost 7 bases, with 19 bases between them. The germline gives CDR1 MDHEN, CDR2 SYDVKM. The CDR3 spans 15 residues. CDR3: CASRPRPPGGQPQHF. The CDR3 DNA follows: TGTGCCAGCAGGCCCCGGCCCCCCGGGGGGCAGCCCCAGCATTTT.

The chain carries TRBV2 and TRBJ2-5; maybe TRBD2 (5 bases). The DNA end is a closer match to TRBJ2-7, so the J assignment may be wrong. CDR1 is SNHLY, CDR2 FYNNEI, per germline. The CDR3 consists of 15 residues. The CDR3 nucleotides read TGTGCCAGCAGTGAAGATAGCGCAGTCTCCTACGAGCAGTACTTC. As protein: CASSEDSAVSYEQYF.